Following are 30 T cell receptor beta chains from one sample sequenced in a study of cytomegalovirus exposure and HLA in healthy donors (dated by TCRdb to the late 2010s). Library generation was performed with the immunoSEQ multiplex PCR assay. For the multiplex PCR, a mixture combining 60 forward primers for TCR Vbeta segments and 13 reverse primers for TCR Jbeta segments was used. Drawn from immuneACCESS, this table holds only the in-frame rearrangements with V and J called that TCRdb kept. Clones are partly lost; checked studies trace under half to an unresolved V gene and leave the rest unexplained. The sample contains approximately 38,000 clones, 84% of them found a single time. Of the sample, less than 4.5% falls within the top ten clones. Sequenced: PBMCs. These receptor sequences come from a woman between 18 and 30 years old in good health and CMV-seronegative.

The chain uses TRBV6-4 and TRBJ2-1, with TRBD2 matching over 9 bases. J gave up 6 bases and V 6 bases, and 12 bases lay outside the gene matches. The CDR3 consists of 16 residues. Germline CDR1 and CDR2: MRHNA and SNTAGT. The CDR3 region is CASSAHSGSEGNEQFF. In DNA, the CDR3 is TGTGCCAGCAGCGCCCATAGCGGGAGCGAAGGCAATGAGCAGTTCTTC.

As to this clone: At one end, the junction sequence differs from germline, possibly due to a read error. For the CDR3, the DNA is TGTTCCAGCAGCCCCAGTGGCAGTGAAGCTTTCTTT. Its protein product is CSSSPSGSEAFF. V and J are TRBV7-9 and TRBJ1-1; no clear D. Germline V gene sequence: CDR1 SEHNR, CDR2 FQNEAQ (reference sequence). CDR3 length: 12 amino acids.

The chain has TRBV5-4 and TRBJ2-3; TRBD2 might be the D (6 bases). CDR1 SGHNT and CDR2 YYREEE come from the germline V gene (reference sequence). This CDR3 has 15 residues. V was shortened by 1 base and J by 2 bases, with 11 bases between the two germline ends. The CDR3, as DNA: TGTGCCAGCAGCTTGCGACTAGAGAACACAGATACGCAGTATTTT. Encoded protein: CASSLRLENTDTQYF.

The V gene is TRBV6-4, the J gene TRBJ1-2, with D perhaps matching TRBD1 (5 bases). Deletions cut 0 bases from V and 2 bases from J, with 7 bases between. The CDR3 runs to 14 residues. Per germline, CDR1 MRHNA and CDR2 SNTAGT. The CDR3: CASSDSAGNYGYTF. As DNA, the CDR3 is TGTGCCAGCAGTGACTCGGCAGGGAACTATGGCTACACCTTC.

The chain links TRBV27 to TRBJ1-1; D call uncertain. This CDR3 spans 13 amino acids. Germline values: CDR1 MNHEY, CDR2 SMNVEV (reference sequence). Trimming took 8 bases from V and 0 from J, leaving 10 bases between them. The CDR3: CASRTFLNTEAFF. CDR3 nucleotide sequence: TGTGCCAGCCGAACATTCCTGAACACTGAAGCTTTCTTT.

This clone was seen just once. The rearrangement links TRBV5-8 to TRBJ2-7, with TRBD2 matching 7 bases. CDR3 length equals 16 residues. The V gene end was trimmed by 4 bases and the J gene end by 0 bases; junction bases not matched to a gene: 10. Germline CDR1 and CDR2: SGHTS and YDEGEE. The CDR3 DNA reads as TGTGCCAGCAGCGTGCTACTAGCGACAAGCTCCTACGAGCAGTACTTC. The encoded protein is CASSVLLATSSYEQYF.

This clone was recorded only once. The J gene is TRBJ2-3, the V gene TRBV5-1, with D perhaps TRBD2 (5 bases). CDR3 length equals 11 residues. The ends were cut back, 6 bases at V and 3 bases at J, with 5 bases in the middle. CDR1 and CDR2 from the germline V gene are SGHRS and YFSETQ. This CDR3 reads CASTGTDTQYF. For the CDR3, the DNA is TGCGCCAGCACGGGGACAGATACGCAGTATTTT.

This sequence joins TRBV7-9 and TRBJ1-5, with TRBD1 matching over 9 bases. The CDR3 loop spans 13 amino acids. Germline loops: CDR1 SEHNR, CDR2 FQNEAQ (reference sequence). V lost 10 bases, J lost 5 bases, and 6 bases stayed unmatched. The CDR3: CATRDRADQPQHF. In DNA, the CDR3 is TGTGCCACCCGGGACAGGGCCGATCAGCCCCAGCATTTT.

This clone came up once. This chain uses TRBV30 with TRBJ2-3, with D possibly being TRBD2 (5 bases). The V end lost 4 bases, the J end lost 0 bases, and 14 bases lay between the germline ends. The CDR3 spans 15 residues. Germline V gene data show CDR1 as GTSNPN and CDR2 as SVGIG (reference sequence). The CDR3 protein is CAWTQGGSSTDTQYF. In DNA form, the CDR3 reads TGTGCCTGGACCCAAGGCGGGTCTAGCACAGATACGCAGTATTTT.

The chain joins TRBV2 to TRBJ2-1, with TRBD2 as a possible D gene (6 bases). Per the germline V gene, CDR1 is SNHLY and CDR2 is FYNNEI. CDR3 length: 11 amino acids. V was shortened by 8 bases and J by 16 bases, with 18 bases between the two germline ends. The CDR3: CASSMGDLGFF. CDR3 coding DNA: TGTGCCAGCTCCATGGGGGACTTAGGATTCTTC.

The chain employs TRBV9 and TRBJ2-5; 9 nucleotides agree with TRBD1. V lost 5 bases, J lost 3 bases, and 2 bases stayed unmatched. This CDR3 contains 13 residues. Looked up from germline, CDR1 is SGDLS and CDR2 is YYNGEE. CDR3 amino acids: CASSDRGEETQYF. DNA for the CDR3: TGTGCCAGCAGTGACAGGGGGGAAGAGACCCAGTACTTC.

V and J are TRBV6-6 and TRBJ1-1, with D unclear. Trimming shortened V by 6 bases and J by 8 bases, and 10 bases separated the two germline ends. This CDR3 spans 11 amino acids. Germline assignment: CDR1 MNHNY and CDR2 SVGAGI (reference sequence). The chain's CDR3 is CASSVVQEAFF. The DNA for the CDR3 is TGTGCCAGCAGCGTTGTTCAGGAAGCTTTCTTT.

This chain links TRBV7-2 with TRBJ2-7, with D perhaps TRBD2 (6 bases). The CDR3 consists of 15 residues. The V and J ends lost 5 bases and 3 bases respectively, with 17 bases between them. Germline loops: CDR1 SGHTA, CDR2 FQGNSA. The CDR3 sequence: CASSPSRRGDYEQYF. For the CDR3, the DNA is TGTGCCAGCAGCCCCTCACGGAGGGGAGACTACGAGCAGTACTTC.

The rearrangement links TRBV5-8 to TRBJ2-1; TRBD1 agrees at 10 bases. The CDR3 is made up of 15 amino acids. The V gene end was trimmed by 4 bases and the J gene end by 1 base; junction bases not matched to a gene: 2. CDR1 is SGHTS and CDR2 is YDEGEE in the germline V gene. The CDR3 loop is CASSPDRGSYNEQFF. The CDR3 DNA reads TGTGCCAGCAGCCCGGACAGGGGGTCCTACAATGAGCAGTTCTTC.

The genes are TRBV14 and TRBJ2-7; D remains unclear. The CDR3 has 15 residues. Between the trimmed V and J ends, which lost 1 base and 0 bases, there was a span of 10 bases. CDR1 and CDR2 (germline): SGHDN, FVKESK. In DNA, the CDR3 is TGTGCCAGCAGCCAAGGAGTACCCCTCTCCTACGAGCAGTACTTC. Protein product: CASSQGVPLSYEQYF.

This chain joins TRBV5-4 and TRBJ2-7; TRBD2 matches at 8 bases. This CDR3 spans 15 amino acids. Germline CDR1 SGHNT, CDR2 YYREEE (reference sequence). With 0 bases clipped from V and 3 bases from J, the junction kept 5 bases outside the gene matches. CDR3 residues: CASSLETSGLYEQYF. The DNA for the CDR3 is TGTGCCAGCAGCTTGGAAACTAGCGGTCTCTACGAGCAGTACTTC.

The V gene is TRBV7-8, the J gene TRBJ2-5, with 9 bases identical to TRBD1. The germline gives CDR1 SGHVS, CDR2 FQNEAQ. With V trimmed by 7 bases and J by 6 bases, 12 bases remained unmatched. This CDR3 comprises 15 residues. CDR3 sequence: CASNRRGQGRQTQYF. CDR3 sequence (DNA): TGTGCCAGCAACCGGCGCGGACAGGGGAGGCAGACCCAGTACTTC. Full variable domain (rest looked up from reference TRBV7-8 and TRBJ2-5): GAGVSQSPRYKVAKRGQDVALRCDPISGHVSLFWYQQALGQGPEFLTYFQNEAQLDKSGLPSDRFFAERPEGSVSTLKIQRTQQEDSAVYLCASNRRGQGRQTQYFGPGTRLLVL.

This chain links TRBV6-4 with TRBJ2-6; D is perhaps TRBD2 (5 bases). Germline V gene data show CDR1 as MRHNA and CDR2 as SNTAGT. This CDR3 region has 16 residues. V lost 0 bases and J 0 bases, leaving 6 bases between the germline ends. CDR3 sequence: CASSDSSGSGANVLTF. The CDR3 coding sequence is TGTGCCAGCAGTGACTCGAGCGGCTCTGGGGCCAACGTCCTGACTTTC.

The chain employs TRBV19 and TRBJ2-1; 8 nucleotides agree with TRBD2. J was trimmed by 6 bases and V by 4 bases; bases with no gene match: 5. Germline CDR1 is LNHDA and CDR2 is SQIVND (reference sequence). The CDR3 is 14 residues long. In nucleotides, the CDR3 is TGTGCCAGTAGTACCCTAGGACTAGCCAATGAGCAGTTCTTC. Translated: CASSTLGLANEQFF.

Concerning this clone itself: Germline is not matched at one junction end, which may reflect a read error. The chain has TRBV30 and TRBJ1-2; 7 bases fit TRBD1. Per germline, CDR1 GTSNPN and CDR2 SVGIG (reference sequence). The CDR3 runs 19 residues. The CDR3 loop is CAWRVTGNPYRAALNGYPF. CDR3 coding DNA: TGTGCCTGGAGGGTGACAGGGAATCCGTACAGAGCGGCTCTAAATGGCTACCCCTTC.

The gene calls are TRBV28 and TRBJ1-2; D gene uncertain. Trimming took 7 bases from V and 4 from J, leaving 13 bases between them. CDR3 length: 13 amino acids. Germline V CDR1 and CDR2: MDHEN, SYDVKM. Written as DNA, the CDR3 is TGTGCCAGCACCCCGTCGGGGTTCTATGGCTACACCTTC. This codes for CASTPSGFYGYTF.

The chain links TRBV6-1 to TRBJ1-5, with D uncertain. CDR3 length: 15 residues. Germline V lookup: CDR1 MNHNS, CDR2 SASEGT. V was trimmed by 6 bases and J by 5 bases, leaving 17 bases between them. The CDR3 nucleotides read TGTGCCAGCAGCTCCATAAGAGGTCCCGATCAGCCCCAGCATTTT. Translated: CASSSIRGPDQPQHF.

The V gene is TRBV19, the J gene TRBJ1-5; 9 bases line up with TRBD1. This CDR3 comprises 16 residues. Looked up from germline, CDR1 is LNHDA and CDR2 is SQIVND (reference sequence). J gave up 0 bases and V 10 bases, and 10 bases lay outside the gene matches. Here the CDR3 DNA reads TGTGCCACGTCCCGGGACAGGGCGCATAGCAATCAGCCCCAGCATTTT. This gives the protein CATSRDRAHSNQPQHF.

The chain couples TRBV19 to TRBJ1-2; 7 nucleotides line up with TRBD1. With V trimmed by 7 bases and J by 3 bases, 8 bases remained unmatched. The CDR3 contains 14 residues. Germline values: CDR1 LNHDA, CDR2 SQIVND (reference sequence). This chain's CDR3 is CASTEGGDHYGYTF. CDR3 nucleotide sequence: TGTGCCAGTACCGAAGGGGGCGACCACTATGGCTACACCTTC.

This CDR3 is CASSVGVATEAFF. In DNA form, the CDR3 reads TGCGCCAGCAGCGTCGGGGTAGCCACTGAAGCTTTCTTT. This chain links TRBV5-1 with TRBJ1-1; D is undetermined. The CDR3 sequence is 13 residues long. Per germline, CDR1 SGHRS and CDR2 YFSETQ. V lost 4 bases, J lost 4 bases, and 11 bases lay in between.

The genes are TRBV11-1 and TRBJ2-5; 11 bases are shared with TRBD1. Germline V gene lookup returns CDR1 SGHAT and CDR2 FQDESV (reference sequence). This CDR3 is built from 15 residues. The V gene end was trimmed by 5 bases and the J gene end by 0 bases; junction bases not matched to a gene: 2. CDR3 region: CASSPGQGDQETQYF. For the CDR3, the DNA is TGTGCCAGCAGCCCGGGACAGGGGGACCAAGAGACCCAGTACTTC.

The chain carries TRBV5-4 and TRBJ2-7, with 8 bases aligning to TRBD2. This CDR3 contains 15 residues. Germline V gives CDR1 SGHNT, CDR2 YYREEE (reference sequence). J was trimmed by 4 bases and V by 2 bases; bases with no gene match: 8. The CDR3 bases are TGTGCCAGCAGCTTAGCCCCGGGGGGGGGTTACGAGCAGTACTTC. This codes for CASSLAPGGGYEQYF.

The CDR3 DNA reads TGTGCCTGGAGTATTCCGGGACTTCTCAGAGAAGCTTTCTTT. Amino acid sequence: CAWSIPGLLREAFF. V usage is TRBV30 and J usage is TRBJ1-1, with TRBD1 as a possible D gene (5 bases). CDR3 length: 14 residues. Germline-derived CDR1 and CDR2 are GTSNPN and SVGIG (reference sequence). V lost 2 bases and J lost 8, with 18 bases in between. Combining the CDR3 with reference TRBV30 and TRBJ1-1 gives the whole variable domain SQTIHQWPATLVQPVGSPLSLECTVEGTSNPNLYWYRQAAGRGLQLLFYSVGIGQISSEVPQNLSASRPQDRQFILSSKKLLLSDSGFYLCAWSIPGLLREAFFGQGTRLTVV.

CDR3 region: CASSHRDSTEAFF. The CDR3 nucleotides are TGTGCCAGCAGTCACAGGGATAGCACTGAAGCTTTCTTT. The rearrangement uses TRBV6-5 and TRBJ1-1; a possible D gene is TRBD1 (6 bases). This CDR3 comprises 13 residues. Germline CDR1 is MNHEY and CDR2 is SVGAGI. V dropped 5 bases and J dropped 4 bases, with 11 bases sitting between them.

This clone is a singleton in its sample. The chain employs TRBV19 and TRBJ2-5; 10 bases map to TRBD1. The CDR3 loop spans 16 amino acids. Germline assignment: CDR1 LNHDA and CDR2 SQIVND (reference sequence). V lost 5 bases, J lost 4 bases, and 10 bases stayed unmatched. CDR3 region: CASSPRTGGPGETQYF. For the CDR3, the DNA is TGTGCCAGTAGTCCTAGGACAGGGGGTCCTGGAGAGACCCAGTACTTC.